The entry below describes one TCR beta chain. CDR1 is MDHEN and CDR2 is SYDVKM in the germline V gene. This CDR3 is 12 amino acids long. Total RNA, at least 5.5 micrograms per sample, came from PBMCs. These data come from a study of blood T cells in healthy people across ages. A second roughly 6 to 11 cycle PCR used barcoded and J-beta primers. TCRdb reprocessed the 5' RACE reads with MiXCR, giving one entry per CDR3 protein. The table shows about 1,600,000 distinct CDR3 sequences, with roughly 45% occurring only once. The chain links TRBV28 to TRBJ2-5; D may be TRBD1 (6 bases). The J call may be mistaken, given a closer DNA end match to TRBJ2-7. The clonotype originates from a woman aged 18-29 years in good health. The sequenced material came from blood. The CDR3 DNA is TGTGCCAGCAACAGGGCGTCCTACGAGCAGTACTTC. It is translated as CASNRASYEQYF.